This entry is about one TCR beta chain. Which antigen it targets is not known. Per-nucleotide qualities are absent, and no much larger clonotype sits a single base away. The immunoSEQ Assay, a bias-controlled multiplex PCR, was used to amplify TCRbeta CDR3 regions from genomic DNA. As for how the authors treated the data: The number of nucleated cells in each sample was estimated from the amplification of reference gene primers within the assay. To quantify the absolute abundance of each unique TCRbeta CDR3 rearrangement, sequence reads were collapsed and filtered. Productive Simpson clonality was computed per sample as the square root of Simpson's diversity index over productive rearrangements. TCRdb re-hosts the immuneACCESS table, in-frame sequences only. Its copies lack some clones; in the studies checked, an unresolved V gene accounts for under half of them, and the cause for the rest is not known. V and J calls and clone size come straight from that table; D and trimming were deduced from the DNA. The sample table lists roughly 150,000 clones, about nine tenths of them with a count of one. The ten largest clones take up approximately 5% of the sample.

These data originate in a study of blood T cell repertoires in COVID-19 (dated by TCRdb to between 2020 and 2021). Regarding the complete study: The collaborator samples originated in the United States, Italy and Spain and spanned the acute and convalescent phases of COVID-19. The material from the prospective study consisted of cDNA or gDNA derived from T cells, B-cell-depleted T cells, or PBMCs. Subjects who had been exposed to COVID-19, were actively infected with it, or had recovered from it provided the deeply sampled blood TCRbeta repertoires that made up the dataset. A freely available public database, intended as a resource for researchers studying the immune response to SARS-CoV-2, is where the repertoires were released. Samples were obtained from the ongoing ImmuneRACE study (first 160 participants) and from some 1,300 subjects provided by 6 global collaborators. The sample metadata nearly always contained a de-identified subject ID, COVID-19 status, age in years and sex. HLA class I and class II types, where available, came from metadata supplied by the sample provider rather than from assay-based typing.

Overall study results and their limits: The quantity of clinical and demographic metadata differed by source and by participant and was supplied without curation.

Including cysteine and phenylalanine, the CDR3 has 15 amino acids. Only the CDR3 portion is preserved as DNA: 45 bases, with reading frame beginning at the first base. V and J are truncated by 6 bases and 4 bases respectively, leaving an intervening sequence of 16 bases. Based on the germline V gene, the CDR1 and CDR2 sequences are SNHLY and FYNNEI. At one collaborating source in Seattle, patients were enrolled during active infection and were followed longitudinally through the course of disease. Whole blood was collected in K2EDTA tubes by collaborating institutions according to the institutions' own protocols. For TCRbeta analysis, collaborators shipped samples in one of three forms: frozen whole blood, isolated PBMCs, or DNA extracted from either of those sample types.

The chain is encoded by TRBV2 joined to TRBJ1-3, with a tentative D gene TRBD1 over 5 matching bases. The receptor comes from a man aged 18-30 years with COVID-19, enrolled during active disease. The source material was peripheral blood. Here the CDR3 is given as CASRPGGGRGNTIYF. Read as DNA, the sequence is TGTGCCAGCAGGCCCGGGGGAGGGCGGGGAAACACCATATATTTT.